This entry is about one TCR beta chain. The table came from immunoSEQ multiplex PCR; TCRdb's copy has only in-frame clones and leaves some out. The profile covers 190,000 or so clones, with around four fifths appearing a single time and 2.5% to 3.5% taken by the ten largest. The data stem from a study of blood T cell repertoires in COVID-19. From germline, CDR1 is MDHEN and CDR2 SYDVKM. This CDR3 comprises 15 residues. The ends lost 1 base at V and 6 bases at J; junction bases unmatched: 8. This receptor was identified in an elderly woman with active or convalescent COVID-19. The chain employs TRBV28 and TRBJ1-2; 7 nucleotides line up with TRBD1. The specimen sequenced was peripheral blood. The CDR3: CASSLFIQGINGYTF. The CDR3 bases are TGTGCCAGCAGTTTATTTATACAGGGGATTAATGGCTACACCTTC.